These 5 T cell receptor beta chains originate from one sample sequenced in a study of shared clonotypes between healthy human individuals. The repertoire was sequenced with immunoSEQ multiplex PCR; TCRdb's copy has only in-frame clones and lacks some. The data contain about 1 million clones, roughly 80% of them singletons. The sample taken for sequencing was memory CD4+ T cells sorted from blood. The subset denotes: CD45RA-negative fraction. These receptors came from a man between 18 and 35 years old in good health.

The rearrangement links TRBV2 to TRBJ2-1, with 7 bases that match TRBD2. The trim removed 7 bases at V and 2 bases at J, leaving 8 bases unmatched. Germline CDR1 reads SNHLY; CDR2 reads FYNNEI. The CDR3 has 15 amino acids. This CDR3 is CASTPFREAYNEQFF. For the CDR3, the DNA is TGTGCCAGCACCCCTTTTCGGGAGGCCTACAATGAGCAGTTCTTC. Together with reference TRBV2 and TRBJ2-1, the CDR3 gives the full variable domain: EPEVTQTPSHQVTQMGQEVILRCVPISNHLYFYWYRQILGQKVEFLVSFYNNEISEKSEIFDDQFSVERPDGSNFTLKIRSTKLEDSAMYFCASTPFREAYNEQFFGPGTRLTVL.

The V and J genes are TRBV5-4 and TRBJ2-5; D perhaps matches TRBD2 (7 bases). The CDR3 is 15 amino acids. In germline, CDR1 is SGHNT, CDR2 YYREEE (reference sequence). V shed 1 base and J shed 4 bases, with 14 bases lying between them. The CDR3, as DNA: TGTGCCAGCAGCTTGCCGGGGGGCGCGGGAGAGACCCAGTACTTC. Amino acid sequence: CASSLPGGAGETQYF.

This clone turned up a few times. The genes are TRBV6-5 and TRBJ1-1; TRBD1 agrees at 8 bases. The V segment lost 8 bases and the J segment 1 base; nucleotides outside the gene matches: 3. This CDR3 has 13 amino acids. CDR1 MNHEY and CDR2 SVGAGI come from the germline V gene. CDR3 coding DNA: TGTGCCAGCCGGGACAGGTCGAACACTGAAGCTTTCTTT. Its translation is CASRDRSNTEAFF.

This chain joins TRBV7-8 and TRBJ2-2; D is undetermined. CDR1 is SGHVS, CDR2 FQNEAQ, per germline. The V end was cut by 5 bases, the J end by 5 bases, with 15 bases between. The CDR3 has 15 residues. DNA of the CDR3: TGTGCCAGCAGCGGCTGGGTCCAAGATACCGGGGAGCTGTTTTTT. It yields the protein CASSGWVQDTGELFF. Full variable domain (missing parts from reference TRBV7-8 and TRBJ2-2): GAGVSQSPRYKVAKRGQDVALRCDPISGHVSLFWYQQALGQGPEFLTYFQNEAQLDKSGLPSDRFFAERPEGSVSTLKIQRTQQEDSAVYLCASSGWVQDTGELFFGEGSRLTVL.

The DNA of the CDR3 is TGTGCCAGCAGCTTGGGGGACTATTACAAGCAGTACTTC. This translates into CASSLGDYYKQYF. The chain couples TRBV5-6 to TRBJ2-5; 7 bases map to TRBD2. V lost 0 bases to trimming and J lost 11 bases; unmatched junction nucleotides: 7. This CDR3 contains 13 residues. CDR1 and CDR2 from the germline V gene are SGHDT and YYEEEE.